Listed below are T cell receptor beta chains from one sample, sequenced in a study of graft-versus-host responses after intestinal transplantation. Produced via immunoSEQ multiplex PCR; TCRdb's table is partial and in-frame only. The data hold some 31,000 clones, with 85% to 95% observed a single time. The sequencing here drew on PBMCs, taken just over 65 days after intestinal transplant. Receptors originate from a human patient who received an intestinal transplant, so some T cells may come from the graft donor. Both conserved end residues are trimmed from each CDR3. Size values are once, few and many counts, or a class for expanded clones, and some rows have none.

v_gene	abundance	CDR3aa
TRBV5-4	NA	ASNSQGGPYNEQF
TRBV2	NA	ASSDSLVLRAYEQY
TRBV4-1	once	ASSHPWSPWFKAF
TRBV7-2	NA	ASSHSSSSYNEQF
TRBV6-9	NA	ASSYSPGLGAYEQY
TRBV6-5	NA	ASSYVNEGYEQY
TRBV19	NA	ASRSTDNSYGYT
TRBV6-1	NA	ASSEGGSGYEQY
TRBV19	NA	ASSWGGSEPQH
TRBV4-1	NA	ASSPNQGEAF
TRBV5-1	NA	ASSLDPGELF
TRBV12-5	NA	ASDLNSFYGYT
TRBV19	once	ASSIGSGGHGYGYT
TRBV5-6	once	ASSPETGVSDTQY
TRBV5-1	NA	ASRRDRGSTYEQY
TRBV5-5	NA	ASSLGRLLAKNIQY
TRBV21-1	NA	ASSKGLGETGELF
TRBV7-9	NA	ASSSYMGEQY
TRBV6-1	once	ASSEGAATGTYEQY
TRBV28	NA	ASSLGWTEAF
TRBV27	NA	ASSRTSGYEQY
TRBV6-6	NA	ASNNRVGSYEQY
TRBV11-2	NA	ASSYLRGGAGELF
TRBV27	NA	ASSSVRTNEKLF
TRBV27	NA	ASSFSGLRNEQF
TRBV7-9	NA	ASSPSRTAQIYEQY
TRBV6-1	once	ASSGTPVHEQF
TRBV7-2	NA	ASRTYQGYEQY
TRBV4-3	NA	ASSQPGQGNSGANVLT
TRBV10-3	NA	AISVASGYNEQF
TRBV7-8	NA	ASSLGVSSGSPLH
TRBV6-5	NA	ASMGVNVETQY
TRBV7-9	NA	ASSLAPTKTGDGSGELF
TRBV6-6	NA	ASSFLAGGSYEQY
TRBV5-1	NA	ASSLWRVVSYNEQF
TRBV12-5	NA	ASGLVPFPNEQF
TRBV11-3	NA	ASRIDWGDEQY
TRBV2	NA	ASRGGSYNEQF
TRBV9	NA	ASSPLGQGVTYEQY
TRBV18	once	ASSQTSFEQY
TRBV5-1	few	ASSFSAGGQYNEQF